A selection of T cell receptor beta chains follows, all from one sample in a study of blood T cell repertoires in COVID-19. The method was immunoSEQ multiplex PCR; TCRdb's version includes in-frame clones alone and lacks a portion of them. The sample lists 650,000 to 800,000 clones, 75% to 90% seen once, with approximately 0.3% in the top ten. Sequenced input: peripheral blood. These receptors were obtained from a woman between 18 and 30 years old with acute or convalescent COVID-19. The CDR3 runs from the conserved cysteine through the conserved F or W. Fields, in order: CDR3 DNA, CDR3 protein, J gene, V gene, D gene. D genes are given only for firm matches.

CDR3 DNA: TGTGCCAGCTCACCAGGGACAGGCGAAGAAGCTTTCTTT
CDR3 protein: CASSPGTGEEAFF
J gene: TRBJ1-1
V gene: TRBV18
D gene: TRBD1

CDR3 DNA: TGTGCCAGCACCCCTCTCAGGTCAAGGAATGAGCAGTTCTTC
CDR3 protein: CASTPLRSRNEQFF
J gene: TRBJ2-1
V gene: TRBV3-1/TRBV3-2
D gene: NA

CDR3 DNA: TGTGCCAGCAGCTCCCGGACAGGGGTAGAGACCCAGTACTTC
CDR3 protein: CASSSRTGVETQYF
J gene: TRBJ2-5
V gene: TRBV13
D gene: TRBD1

CDR3 DNA: TGTGCCAGCAGGGGCTTCGCACACACTGAAGCTTTCTTT
CDR3 protein: CASRGFAHTEAFF
J gene: TRBJ1-1
V gene: TRBV28
D gene: NA

CDR3 DNA: TGTGCCAGCAGCCCTAGCTGGGGCTACACCTTC
CDR3 protein: CASSPSWGYTF
J gene: TRBJ1-2
V gene: TRBV7-9
D gene: NA

CDR3 DNA: TGTGCCAGCAGTTTATGGGGAGGGAAGGGTAACGAAGCTTTCTTT
CDR3 protein: CASSLWGGKGNEAFF
J gene: TRBJ1-1
V gene: TRBV28
D gene: NA

CDR3 DNA: TGTGCCAGCTCATCGGGACAGGTAACCTCCTACGAGCAGTACTTC
CDR3 protein: CASSSGQVTSYEQYF
J gene: TRBJ2-7
V gene: TRBV27
D gene: TRBD1

CDR3 DNA: TGTGCCATCATCCTCATAGGGGTAACAACCTACGAGCAGTACTTC
CDR3 protein: CAIILIGVTTYEQYF
J gene: TRBJ2-7
V gene: TRBV10-3
D gene: NA

CDR3 DNA: TGTGCCAGCAGCCCTCTCTGGACAGCTAGCAATCAGCCCCAGCATTTT
CDR3 protein: CASSPLWTASNQPQHF
J gene: TRBJ1-5
V gene: TRBV6-2/TRBV6-3
D gene: NA

CDR3 DNA: TGTGCCAGCAGCCGGGTAGGGGGGGCTAATGAAAAACTGTTTTTT
CDR3 protein: CASSRVGGANEKLFF
J gene: TRBJ1-4
V gene: TRBV11-2
D gene: NA

CDR3 DNA: TGTGCCTGGTTTGGGCTTACCTATGGCTACACCTTC
CDR3 protein: CAWFGLTYGYTF
J gene: TRBJ1-2
V gene: TRBV30
D gene: NA

CDR3 DNA: TGTGCCAGCAGTACTACCTCAGGGGGCTACACCTTC
CDR3 protein: CASSTTSGGYTF
J gene: TRBJ1-2
V gene: TRBV6-5
D gene: NA

CDR3 DNA: TGTGCCAGTAGTATAAGTTTGCCAGGGGGTGAGACTGAAGCTTTCTTT
CDR3 protein: CASSISLPGGETEAFF
J gene: TRBJ1-1
V gene: TRBV19
D gene: TRBD1

CDR3 DNA: TGCGCCAGCAGCCAAACACTAGGGAACACTGAAGCTTTCTTT
CDR3 protein: CASSQTLGNTEAFF
J gene: TRBJ1-1
V gene: TRBV4-1
D gene: NA

CDR3 DNA: TGTGCCAGTAGTATGAGTGGCACTATGGAGACCCAGTACTTC
CDR3 protein: CASSMSGTMETQYF
J gene: TRBJ2-5
V gene: TRBV19
D gene: NA